This T cell receptor (beta chain) originates from a study of neurological immune-mediated disorders. The unsorted libraries had their origin in 2 million PBMCs stored at -80 C. In germline, CDR1 is DFQATT, CDR2 SNEGSKA (reference sequence). Trimming left V 6 bases short and J 1 base short, with 18 bases between. The CDR3 extends over 16 amino acids. TCRdb analysed the 5' RACE reads with MiXCR anew, one entry per CDR3 protein. This repertoire shows 75,000 to 95,000 distinct CDR3 sequences, roughly a sixth found once; its top ten account for 15% to 19%. This clonotype appeared many times. This receptor was identified in a middle-aged woman in good health. V usage is TRBV20-1 and J usage is TRBJ2-2, with D perhaps given as TRBD1 or TRBD2 (5 bases each). Material: PBMCs. CDR3 region: CSARTGRPGNTGELFF. DNA for the CDR3: TGCAGTGCCCGAACGGGACGCCCGGGGAACACCGGGGAGCTGTTTTTT.